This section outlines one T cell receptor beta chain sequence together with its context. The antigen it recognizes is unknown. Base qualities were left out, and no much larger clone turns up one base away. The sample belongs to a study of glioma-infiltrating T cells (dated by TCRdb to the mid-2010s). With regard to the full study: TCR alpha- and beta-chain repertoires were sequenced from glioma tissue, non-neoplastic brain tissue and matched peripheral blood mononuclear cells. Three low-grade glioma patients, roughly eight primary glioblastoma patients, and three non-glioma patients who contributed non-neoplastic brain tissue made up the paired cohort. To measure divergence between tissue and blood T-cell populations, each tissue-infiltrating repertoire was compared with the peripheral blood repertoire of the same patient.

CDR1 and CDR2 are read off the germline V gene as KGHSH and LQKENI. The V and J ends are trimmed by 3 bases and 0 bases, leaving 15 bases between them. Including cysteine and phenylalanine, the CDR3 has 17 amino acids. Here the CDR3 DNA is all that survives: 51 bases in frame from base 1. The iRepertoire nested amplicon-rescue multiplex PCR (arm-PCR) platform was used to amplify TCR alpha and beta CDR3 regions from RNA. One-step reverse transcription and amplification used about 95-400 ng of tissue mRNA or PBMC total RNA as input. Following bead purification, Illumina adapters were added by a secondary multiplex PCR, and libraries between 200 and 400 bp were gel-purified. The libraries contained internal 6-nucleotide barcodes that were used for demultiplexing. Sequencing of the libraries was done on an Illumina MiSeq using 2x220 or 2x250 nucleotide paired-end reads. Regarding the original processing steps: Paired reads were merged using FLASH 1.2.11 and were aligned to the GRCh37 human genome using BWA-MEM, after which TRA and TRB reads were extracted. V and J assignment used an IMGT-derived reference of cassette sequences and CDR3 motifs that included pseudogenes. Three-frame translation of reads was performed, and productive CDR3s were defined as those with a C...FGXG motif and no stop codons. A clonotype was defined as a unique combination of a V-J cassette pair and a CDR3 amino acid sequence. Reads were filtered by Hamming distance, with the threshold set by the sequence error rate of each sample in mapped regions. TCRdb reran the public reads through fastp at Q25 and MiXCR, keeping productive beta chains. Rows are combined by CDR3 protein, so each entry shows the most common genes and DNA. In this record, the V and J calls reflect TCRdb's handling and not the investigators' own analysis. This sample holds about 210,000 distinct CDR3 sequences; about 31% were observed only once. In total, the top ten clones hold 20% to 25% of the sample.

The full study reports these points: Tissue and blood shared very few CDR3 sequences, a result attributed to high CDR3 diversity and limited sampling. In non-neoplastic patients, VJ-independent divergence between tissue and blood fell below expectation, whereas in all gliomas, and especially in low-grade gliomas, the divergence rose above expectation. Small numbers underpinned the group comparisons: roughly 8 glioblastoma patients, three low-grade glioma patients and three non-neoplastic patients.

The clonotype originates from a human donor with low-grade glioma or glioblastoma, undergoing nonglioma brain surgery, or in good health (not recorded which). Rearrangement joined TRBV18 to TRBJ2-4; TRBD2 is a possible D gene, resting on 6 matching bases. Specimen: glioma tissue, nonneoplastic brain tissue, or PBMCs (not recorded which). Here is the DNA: TGTGCCAGCTCACCCCTACCCCTGGGACTAGCCAAAAACATTCAGTACTTC. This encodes CASSPLPLGLAKNIQYF.